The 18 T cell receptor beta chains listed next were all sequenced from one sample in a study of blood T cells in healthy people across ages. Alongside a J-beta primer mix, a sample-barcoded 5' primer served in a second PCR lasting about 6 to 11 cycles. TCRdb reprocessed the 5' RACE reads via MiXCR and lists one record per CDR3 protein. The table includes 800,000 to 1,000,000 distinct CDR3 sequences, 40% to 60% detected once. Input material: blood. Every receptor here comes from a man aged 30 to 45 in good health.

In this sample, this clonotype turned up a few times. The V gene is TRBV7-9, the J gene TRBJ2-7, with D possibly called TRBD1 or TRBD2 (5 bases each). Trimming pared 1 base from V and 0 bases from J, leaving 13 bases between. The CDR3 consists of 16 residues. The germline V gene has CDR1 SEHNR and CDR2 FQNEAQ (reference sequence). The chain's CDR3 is CASSLDFSGSSYEQYF. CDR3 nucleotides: TGTGCCAGCAGCTTAGATTTTTCAGGGAGCTCCTACGAGCAGTACTTC.

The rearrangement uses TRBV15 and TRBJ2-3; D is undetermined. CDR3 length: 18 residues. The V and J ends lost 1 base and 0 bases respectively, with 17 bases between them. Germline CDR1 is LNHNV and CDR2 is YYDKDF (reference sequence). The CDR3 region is CATSRAENPNSSTDTQYF. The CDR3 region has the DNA TGTGCCACCAGCAGAGCTGAGAACCCCAATTCTAGCACAGATACGCAGTATTTT.

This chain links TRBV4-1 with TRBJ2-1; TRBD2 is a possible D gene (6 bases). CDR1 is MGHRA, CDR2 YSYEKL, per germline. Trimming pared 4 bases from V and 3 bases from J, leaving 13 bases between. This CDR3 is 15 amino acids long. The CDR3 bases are TGCGCCAGCAGCCCTGACCGGCGGGACTACAATGAGCAGTTCTTC. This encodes CASSPDRRDYNEQFF.

In DNA form, the CDR3 reads TGTGCCAGCAGCGGGCTACCACAGGACGAGCAGTACTTC. This codes for CASSGLPQDEQYF. The gene calls are TRBV13 and TRBJ2-4; tentative D call: TRBD1 (5 bases). The J call may be in error: the DNA end matches TRBJ2-7 better. The CDR3 has 13 amino acids. From germline, CDR1 is PRHDT and CDR2 FYEKMQ (reference sequence).

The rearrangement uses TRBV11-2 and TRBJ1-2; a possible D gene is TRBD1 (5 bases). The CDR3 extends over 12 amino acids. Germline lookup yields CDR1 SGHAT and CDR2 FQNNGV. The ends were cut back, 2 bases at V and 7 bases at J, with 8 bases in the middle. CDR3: CASSLSRAGYTF. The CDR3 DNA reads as TGTGCCAGCAGCTTATCCAGGGCTGGCTACACCTTC.

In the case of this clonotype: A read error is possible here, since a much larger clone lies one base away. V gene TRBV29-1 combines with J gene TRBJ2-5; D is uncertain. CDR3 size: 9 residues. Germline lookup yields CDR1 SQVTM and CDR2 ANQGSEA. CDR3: CNVGETQYF. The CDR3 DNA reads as TGCAACGTGGGAGAGACCCAGTACTTC.

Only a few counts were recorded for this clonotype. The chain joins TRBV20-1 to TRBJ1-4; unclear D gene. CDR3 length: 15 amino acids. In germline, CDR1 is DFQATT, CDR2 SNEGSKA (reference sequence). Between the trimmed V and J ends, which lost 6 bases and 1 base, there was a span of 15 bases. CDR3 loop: CSAPSSGITNEKLFF. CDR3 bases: TGCAGTGCGCCCAGTTCGGGGATAACTAATGAAAAACTGTTTTTT.

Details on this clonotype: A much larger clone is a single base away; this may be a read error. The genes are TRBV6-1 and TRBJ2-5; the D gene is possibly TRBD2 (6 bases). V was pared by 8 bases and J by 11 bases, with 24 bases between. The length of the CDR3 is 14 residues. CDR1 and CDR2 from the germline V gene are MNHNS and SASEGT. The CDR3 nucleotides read TGTGCCAGCCATGGGGGGTACCTATACAATGAGCAGTACTTC. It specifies CASHGGYLYNEQYF.

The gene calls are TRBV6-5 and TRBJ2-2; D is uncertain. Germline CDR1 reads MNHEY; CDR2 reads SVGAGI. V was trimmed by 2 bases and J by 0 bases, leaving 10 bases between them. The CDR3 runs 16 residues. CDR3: CASSYAGSTNTGELFF. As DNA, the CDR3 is TGTGCCAGCAGTTACGCCGGGTCCACGAACACCGGGGAGCTGTTTTTT.

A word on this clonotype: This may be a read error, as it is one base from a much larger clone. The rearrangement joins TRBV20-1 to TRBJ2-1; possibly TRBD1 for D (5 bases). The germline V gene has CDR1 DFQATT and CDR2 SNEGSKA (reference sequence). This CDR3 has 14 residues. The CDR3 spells CGARHTGTYNEQFF. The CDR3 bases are TGCGGTGCTAGGCATACAGGTACCTACAATGAGCAGTTCTTC.

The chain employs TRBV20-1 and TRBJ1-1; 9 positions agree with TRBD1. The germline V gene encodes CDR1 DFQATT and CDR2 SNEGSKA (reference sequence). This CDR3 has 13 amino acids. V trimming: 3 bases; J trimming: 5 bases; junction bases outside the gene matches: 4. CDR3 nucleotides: TGCAGTGCTAGTGTGACAGGGGGAACTGAAGCTTTCTTT. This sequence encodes CSASVTGGTEAFF.

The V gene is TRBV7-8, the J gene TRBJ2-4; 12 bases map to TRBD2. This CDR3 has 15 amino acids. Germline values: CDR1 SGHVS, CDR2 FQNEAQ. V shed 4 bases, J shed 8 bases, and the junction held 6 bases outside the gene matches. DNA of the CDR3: TGTGCCAGCAGCTGGACTAGCGGGGCGTTAGACATTCAGTACTTC. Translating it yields CASSWTSGALDIQYF.

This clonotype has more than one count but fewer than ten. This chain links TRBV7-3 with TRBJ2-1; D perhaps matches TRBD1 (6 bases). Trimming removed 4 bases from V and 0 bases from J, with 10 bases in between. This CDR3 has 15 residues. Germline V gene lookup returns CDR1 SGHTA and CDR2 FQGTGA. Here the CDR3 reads CASSSTGYSYNEQFF. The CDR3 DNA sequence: TGTGCCAGCAGCTCCACAGGGTACTCCTACAATGAGCAGTTCTTC. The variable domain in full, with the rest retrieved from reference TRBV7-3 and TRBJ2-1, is GAGVSQTPSNKVTEKGKYVELRCDPISGHTALYWYRQSLGQGPEFLIYFQGTGAADDSGLPNDRFFAVRPEGSVSTLKIQRTERGDSAVYLCASSSTGYSYNEQFFGPGTRLTVL.

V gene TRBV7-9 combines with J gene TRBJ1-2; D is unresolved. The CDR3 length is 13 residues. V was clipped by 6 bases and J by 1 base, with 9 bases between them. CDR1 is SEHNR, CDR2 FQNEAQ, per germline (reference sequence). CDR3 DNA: TGTGCCAGCAGTTCGGACGTTAACTATGGCTACACCTTC. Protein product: CASSSDVNYGYTF. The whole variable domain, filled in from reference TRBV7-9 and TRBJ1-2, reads DTGVSQNPRHKITKRGQNVTFRCDPISEHNRLYWYRQTLGQGPEFLTYFQNEAQLEKSRLLSDRFSAERPKGSFSTLEIQRTEQGDSAMYLCASSSDVNYGYTFGSGTRLTVV.

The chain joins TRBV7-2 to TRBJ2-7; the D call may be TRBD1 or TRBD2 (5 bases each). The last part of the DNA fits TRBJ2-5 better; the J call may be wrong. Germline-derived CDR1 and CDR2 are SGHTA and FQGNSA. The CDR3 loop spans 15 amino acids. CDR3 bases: TGTGCCAGCAGCTCCACCGGGACCGACCAAGAGACCCAGTACTTC. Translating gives CASSSTGTDQETQYF.

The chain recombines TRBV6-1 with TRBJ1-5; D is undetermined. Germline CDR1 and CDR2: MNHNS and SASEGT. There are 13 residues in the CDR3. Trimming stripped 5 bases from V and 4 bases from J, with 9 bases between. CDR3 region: CASSHRENQPQHF. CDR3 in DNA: TGTGCCAGCAGTCACAGAGAGAATCAGCCCCAGCATTTT.

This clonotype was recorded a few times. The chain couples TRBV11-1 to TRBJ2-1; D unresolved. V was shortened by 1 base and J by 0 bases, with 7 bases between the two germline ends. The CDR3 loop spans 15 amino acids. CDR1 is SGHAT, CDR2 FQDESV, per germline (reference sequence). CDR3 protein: CASSLGQNSYNEQFF. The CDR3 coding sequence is TGTGCCAGCAGCTTAGGGCAGAACTCCTACAATGAGCAGTTCTTC.

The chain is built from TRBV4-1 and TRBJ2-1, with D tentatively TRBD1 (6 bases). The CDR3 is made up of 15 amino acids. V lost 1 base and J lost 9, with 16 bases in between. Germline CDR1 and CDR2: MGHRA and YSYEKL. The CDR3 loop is CASSQGIGQIGEQFF. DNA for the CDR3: TGCGCCAGCAGCCAAGGAATTGGACAGATCGGTGAGCAGTTCTTC.